This T cell receptor (beta chain) was recovered during a study of blood T cell repertoires in COVID-19 (TCRdb year 2020). With regard to the full study: Samples covering the acute and convalescent phases of COVID-19 were provided by collaborators in the United States, Italy and Spain. The prospective study material was composed of cDNA or gDNA derived from T cells, B-cell-depleted T cells, or PBMCs. Subjects who had been exposed to COVID-19, were actively infected with it, or had recovered from it provided the deeply sampled blood TCRbeta repertoires that made up the dataset. The repertoires were released in a freely available public database meant as a resource for research on the immune response to SARS-CoV-2. Samples were obtained from the ongoing ImmuneRACE study (first 160 participants) and from over 1,000 subjects provided by 6 global collaborators. Sample metadata almost always included a de-identified subject ID, COVID-19 status, age in years and sex. Where available, HLA class I and class II types were taken from metadata supplied by the sample provider and were not determined by assay-based typing. Broader findings and caveats from the paper: The quantity of clinical and demographic metadata differed by source and by participant and was supplied without curation.

TCRbeta CDR3 regions were amplified from genomic DNA using the immunoSEQ Assay, a bias-controlled multiplex PCR. The authors' analysis ran thus. The number of nucleated cells in each sample was estimated from the amplification of reference gene primers within the assay. Sequence reads were collapsed and filtered to measure the absolute abundance of every unique TCRbeta CDR3 rearrangement. For each sample, productive Simpson clonality was calculated by taking the square root of Simpson's diversity index across productive rearrangements. In TCRdb, the immuneACCESS table is reduced to in-frame sequences with V and J assigned. These tables do not hold every clone; where another copy was compared, an unresolved V gene accounts for under half, and the others remain unexplained. The V and J calls and clone size are taken from that table; D and trimming were inferred from the DNA. This sample gives more than 200,000 clones in total; 80% to 90% of them show up just once. The ten largest clones capture under 3% of the sample.

Whole blood was collected in K2EDTA tubes by collaborating institutions according to the institutions' own protocols. For TCRbeta analysis, collaborators shipped samples in one of three forms: frozen whole blood, isolated PBMCs, or DNA extracted from either of those sample types. For this clone: The antigen it binds to is not known. No base-level quality is on record; no much larger clone is a single base apart.

Reading the germline V gene gives CDR1 SQVTM and CDR2 ANQGSEA. Taken from cysteine to phenylalanine, the CDR3 has 10 residues. Solely the CDR3 DNA is kept, with 30 bases framed from the first base. V is clipped by 5 bases and J by 7 bases, and the sequence between their germline boundaries is 9 bases long. This chain joins TRBV29-1 to TRBJ2-7, with the D gene call left open. Sample: peripheral blood. The source is a woman in her forties with active or convalescent COVID-19. The CDR3 sequence is CSVSSGEQYF. Read as DNA, the sequence is TGCAGCGTTTCGTCGGGTGAGCAGTACTTC.